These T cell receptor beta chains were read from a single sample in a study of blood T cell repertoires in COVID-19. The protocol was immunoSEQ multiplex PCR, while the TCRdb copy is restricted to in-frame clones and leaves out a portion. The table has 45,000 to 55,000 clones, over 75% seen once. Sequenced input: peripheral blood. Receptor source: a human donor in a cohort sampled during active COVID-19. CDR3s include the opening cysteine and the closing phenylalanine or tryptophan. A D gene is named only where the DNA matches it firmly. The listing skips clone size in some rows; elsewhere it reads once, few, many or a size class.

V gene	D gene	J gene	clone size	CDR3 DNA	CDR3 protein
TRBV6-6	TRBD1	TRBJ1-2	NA	TGTGCCAGCAGTCCGACAGGGGGCCCTGGTGGCTACACCTTC	CASSPTGGPGGYTF
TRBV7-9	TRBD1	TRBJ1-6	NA	TGTGCCAGCAGCCTGGGACAGGGTAGTTCACCCCTCCACTTT	CASSLGQGSSPLHF
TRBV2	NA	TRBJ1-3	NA	TGTGCCAGCAGAGACAGCACAACCTCCTCTGGAAACACCATATATTTT	CASRDSTTSSGNTIYF
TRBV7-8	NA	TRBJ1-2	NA	TGTGCCAGCAGCTTAGTCGCCTCGGGGGGCTACACCTTC	CASSLVASGGYTF
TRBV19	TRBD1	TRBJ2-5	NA	TGTGCCAGTTCTAGGGACAGACAAGAGACCCAGTACTTC	CASSRDRQETQYF
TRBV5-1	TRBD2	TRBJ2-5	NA	TGCGCCAGCAGCTTAGCGGGGGGGCGACAAGAGACCCAGTACTTC	CASSLAGGRQETQYF
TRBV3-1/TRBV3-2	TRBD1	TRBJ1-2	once	TGTGCCAGCAGCTCTGGACAGGGGTATGGCTACACCTTC	CASSSGQGYGYTF
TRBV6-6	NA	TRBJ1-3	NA	TGTGCCACCGGGGGGGGGCTTGGAAACACCATATATTTT	CATGGGLGNTIYF
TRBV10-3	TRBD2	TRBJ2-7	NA	TGTGCCATCAGGGGACTAGCGGGAGGGTACGAGCAGTACTTC	CAIRGLAGGYEQYF
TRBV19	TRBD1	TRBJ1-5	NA	TGTGCCAGTAGCGAAATTACAGGGGGCGTACAGCCCCAGCATTTT	CASSEITGGVQPQHF
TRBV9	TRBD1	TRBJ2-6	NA	TGTGCCAGCAGCCGGGGACAGGTGAACTCTGGGGCCAACGTCCTGACTTTC	CASSRGQVNSGANVLTF
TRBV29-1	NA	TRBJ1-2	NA	TGCAGCGCCCGGGACGGGAGAAATAACTATGGCTACACCTTC	CSARDGRNNYGYTF
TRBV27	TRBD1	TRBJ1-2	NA	TGTGCCAGCAGTCCCAGTCGGACAGGGGGCGTCTATGGCTACACCTTC	CASSPSRTGGVYGYTF
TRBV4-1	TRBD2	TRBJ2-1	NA	TGCGCCAGCAGCCAAATTCTCGGGACTAGGGGAAGCAATGAGCAGTTCTTC	CASSQILGTRGSNEQFF
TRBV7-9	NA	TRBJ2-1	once	TGTGCCAGCAGCTTAGAGGGCGGGGTCCGCGATGAGCAGTTCTTC	CASSLEGGVRDEQFF
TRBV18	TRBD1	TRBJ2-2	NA	TGTGCCAGCTCACTACAGGGGACGGAGTCCGGGGAGCTGTTTTTT	CASSLQGTESGELFF
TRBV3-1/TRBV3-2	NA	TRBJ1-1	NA	TGTGCCAGCAGCCAGATGGGGGGTCCGGGTGAAGCTTTCTTT	CASSQMGGPGEAFF
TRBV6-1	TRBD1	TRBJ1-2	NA	TGTGCCAGCAGTGAAAATGGGGATCACGGGAGGGGGCCAACCTATGGCTACACCTTC	CASSENGDHGRGPTYGYTF
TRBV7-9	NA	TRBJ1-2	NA	TGTGCCAGCAGCTTCGACCCTTATGACAGAGATAACTATGGCTACACCTTC	CASSFDPYDRDNYGYTF
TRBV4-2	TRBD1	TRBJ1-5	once	TGTGCCAGCAGCCAAGACCGACAGGGGGGTCAGCCCCAGCATTTT	CASSQDRQGGQPQHF
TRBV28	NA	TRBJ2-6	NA	TGTGCCAGCAGTAGTGTGGGCAGGGCAAACTCTGGGGCCAACGTCCTGACTTTC	CASSSVGRANSGANVLTF
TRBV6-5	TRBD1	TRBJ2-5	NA	TGTGCCAGCAGAACCGGGACAGGGGTGGGAGAGACCCAGTACTTC	CASRTGTGVGETQYF
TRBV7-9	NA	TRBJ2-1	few	TGTGCCAGCAGCTTAGTTCGGGAGAGGTCGTTCTTC	CASSLVRERSFF
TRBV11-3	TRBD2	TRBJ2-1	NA	TGTGCCAGCAGCCTTCCTAGAATGGCTAGCGGGACCTCGGGCAATGAGCAGTTCTTC	CASSLPRMASGTSGNEQFF
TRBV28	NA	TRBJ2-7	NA	TGTGCCAGCAGACCCTTGGGGCGAGTTCCCTACGAGCAGTACTTC	CASRPLGRVPYEQYF
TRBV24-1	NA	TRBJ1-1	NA	TGTGCCACCAGTGCCCCGACAAGCCCTGAAGCTTTCTTT	CATSAPTSPEAFF
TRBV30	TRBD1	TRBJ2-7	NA	TGTGCCTGGAGCTCCCAGGGGGCTTACGAGCAGTACTTC	CAWSSQGAYEQYF
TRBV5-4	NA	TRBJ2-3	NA	TGTGCCAGCAGCTCGACAGGTGGGACCACAGATACGCAGTATTTT	CASSSTGGTTDTQYF
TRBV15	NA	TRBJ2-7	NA	TGTGCCACCAGCAGAGAGAGACCCAACCTAGGTTACGAGCAGTACTTC	CATSRERPNLGYEQYF
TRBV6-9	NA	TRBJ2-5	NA	TGTGCCAGCAAGGGGGGGGCGGACGAGACCCAGTACTTC	CASKGGADETQYF
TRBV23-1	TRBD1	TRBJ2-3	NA	TGCGCCAGCAGTCAATCTCTTCAGGGGGAAAATCGGACAGATACGCAGTATTTT	CASSQSLQGENRTDTQYF
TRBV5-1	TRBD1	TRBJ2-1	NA	TGCGCCAGCAGCTTGGTGGGACAGCGTCACAATGAGCAGTTCTTC	CASSLVGQRHNEQFF
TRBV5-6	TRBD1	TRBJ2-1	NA	TGTGCCAGCAGCTCAGACAGGGCCAATGAGCAGTTCTTC	CASSSDRANEQFF
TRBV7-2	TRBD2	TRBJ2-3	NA	TGTGCCAGCAGCACCTATTTAGCGGGAAGCACAGATACGCAGTATTTT	CASSTYLAGSTDTQYF
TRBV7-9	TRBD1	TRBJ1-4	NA	TGTGCCAGCAGCGTCCAGGGGGCTGGTGAAAAACTGTTTTTT	CASSVQGAGEKLFF
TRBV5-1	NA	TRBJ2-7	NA	TGCGCCAGCAGCTTGGGAGGGCAGGGAGGCCACGAGCAGTACTTC	CASSLGGQGGHEQYF
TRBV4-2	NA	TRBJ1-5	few	TGTGCCAGCAGCCAAGCTGGGGCCGCCAGCAATCAGCCCCAGCATTTT	CASSQAGAASNQPQHF
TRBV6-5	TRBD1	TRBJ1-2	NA	TGTGCCAGCAAAGACAGGGTCGATGGCTACACCTTC	CASKDRVDGYTF
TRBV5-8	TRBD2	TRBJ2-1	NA	TGTGCCAGCAGCTTGACTCTAGCGGGGGTCTACAATGAGCAGTTCTTC	CASSLTLAGVYNEQFF
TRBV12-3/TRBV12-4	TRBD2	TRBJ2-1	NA	TGTGCCAGCAGTTCCCCGGGGGGGCATGAGCAGTTCTTC	CASSSPGGHEQFF
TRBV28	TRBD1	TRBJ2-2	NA	TGTGCCAGCAGTTTTAGCGGACAGGGGGCGCCCGGGGAGCTGTTTTTT	CASSFSGQGAPGELFF
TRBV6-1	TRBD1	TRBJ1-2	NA	TGTGCCAGCAGTGAAAGACAGGGTAGCTATGGCTACACCTTC	CASSERQGSYGYTF
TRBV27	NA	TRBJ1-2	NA	TGTGCCAGCAGTTTGCGGGGGGCAGTAGGCTACACCTTC	CASSLRGAVGYTF
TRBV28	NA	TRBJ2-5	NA	TGTGCCAGCAACAACAGGGAGTCAGGGGAGACCCAGTACTTC	CASNNRESGETQYF
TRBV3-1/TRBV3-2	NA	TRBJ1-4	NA	TGTGCCAGCAGCCAAGCCCCGACAGAGCCTAAACTGTTTTTT	CASSQAPTEPKLFF
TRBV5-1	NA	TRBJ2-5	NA	TGCGCCAGCAGCCCTGTTGGGAGGATGGAAAAGACCCAGTACTTC	CASSPVGRMEKTQYF